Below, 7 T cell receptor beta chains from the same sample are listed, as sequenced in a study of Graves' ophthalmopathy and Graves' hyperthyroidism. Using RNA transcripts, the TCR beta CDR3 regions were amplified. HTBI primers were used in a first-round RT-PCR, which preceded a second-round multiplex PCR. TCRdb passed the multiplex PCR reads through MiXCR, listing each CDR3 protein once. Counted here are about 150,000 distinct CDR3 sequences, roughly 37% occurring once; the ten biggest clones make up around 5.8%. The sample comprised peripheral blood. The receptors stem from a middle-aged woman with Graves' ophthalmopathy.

This CDR3 is CASSSLMIAGVRTGELFF. CDR3 DNA: TGTGCCAGCAGTTCCTTGATGATAGCGGGAGTGCGGACCGGGGAGCTGTTTTTT. The rearrangement links TRBV6-2 or TRBV6-3 to TRBJ2-2, with 9 nucleotides matching TRBD2. Germline CDR1 MNHEY, CDR2 SVGEGT. V lost 4 bases and J lost 5; bases outside the gene matches: 14. The CDR3 runs 18 residues.

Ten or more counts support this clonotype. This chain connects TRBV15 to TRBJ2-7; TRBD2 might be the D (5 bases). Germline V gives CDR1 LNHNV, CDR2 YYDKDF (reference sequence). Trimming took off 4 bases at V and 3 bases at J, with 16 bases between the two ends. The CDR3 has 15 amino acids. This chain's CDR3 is CATSKGTPGNYEQYF. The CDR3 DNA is TGTGCCACCAGCAAAGGTACACCCGGGAACTACGAGCAGTACTTC.

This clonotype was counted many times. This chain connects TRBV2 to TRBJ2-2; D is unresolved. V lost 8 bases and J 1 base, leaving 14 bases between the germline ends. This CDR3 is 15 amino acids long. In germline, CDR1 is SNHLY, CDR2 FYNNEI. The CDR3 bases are TGTGCCAGCTCCCTCGACATACTGAACACCGGGGAGCTGTTTTTT. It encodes CASSLDILNTGELFF.

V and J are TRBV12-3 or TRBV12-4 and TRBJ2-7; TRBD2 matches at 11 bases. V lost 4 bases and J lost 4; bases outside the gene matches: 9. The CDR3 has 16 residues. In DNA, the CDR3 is TGTGCCAGCAGTTACTCGGAACTAGCGGGAGAGTACGAGCAGTACTTC. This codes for CASSYSELAGEYEQYF.

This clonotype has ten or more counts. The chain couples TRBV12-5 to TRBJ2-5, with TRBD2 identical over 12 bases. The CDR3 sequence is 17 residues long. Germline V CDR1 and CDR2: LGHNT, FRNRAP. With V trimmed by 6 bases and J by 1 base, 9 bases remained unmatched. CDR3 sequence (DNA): TGTGCTAGTGGAACCCGAGGACTAGCGGGGACCCAAGAGACCCAGTACTTC. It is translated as CASGTRGLAGTQETQYF.

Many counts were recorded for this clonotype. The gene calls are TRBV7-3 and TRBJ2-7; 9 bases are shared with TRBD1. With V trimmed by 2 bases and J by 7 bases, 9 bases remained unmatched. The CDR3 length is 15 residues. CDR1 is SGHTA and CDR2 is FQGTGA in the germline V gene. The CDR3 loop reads CASSLAGQGLGEQYF. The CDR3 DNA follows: TGTGCCAGCAGCTTAGCGGGACAGGGTTTGGGGGAGCAGTACTTC.

This CDR3 reads CASSYFSEPTGIPNEQYF. The CDR3 DNA sequence: TGTGCCAGCAGTTACTTTTCGGAGCCAACAGGGATCCCCAACGAGCAGTACTTC. The chain employs TRBV6-2 or TRBV6-3 and TRBJ2-7, with D possibly matching TRBD1 (6 bases). This CDR3 is 18 amino acids long. Germline V gives CDR1 MNHEY, CDR2 SVGEGT. Trimming left V 1 base short and J 5 bases short, with 24 bases between.